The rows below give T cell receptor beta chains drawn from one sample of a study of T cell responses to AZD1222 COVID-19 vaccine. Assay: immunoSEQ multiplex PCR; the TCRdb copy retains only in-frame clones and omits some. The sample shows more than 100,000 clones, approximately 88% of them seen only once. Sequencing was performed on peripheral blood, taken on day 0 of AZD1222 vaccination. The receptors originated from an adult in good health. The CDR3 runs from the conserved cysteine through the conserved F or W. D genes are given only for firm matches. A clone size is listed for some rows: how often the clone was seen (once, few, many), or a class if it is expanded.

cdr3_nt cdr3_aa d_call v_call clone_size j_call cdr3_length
TGTGCCAGCAGTTACGTCTCCCCAGGCGGAGGGAATCAGCCCCAGCATTTT CASSYVSPGGGNQPQHF NA TRBV6-2/TRBV6-3 NA TRBJ1-5 17
TGTGCCCCTTCGGGTCGGATTGGAAACACCATATATTTT CAPSGRIGNTIYF NA TRBV19 NA TRBJ1-3 13
TGTGCCAGCAGGTCTTATGGAAACACTGAAGCTTTCTTT CASRSYGNTEAFF NA TRBV6-5 NA TRBJ1-1 13
TGTGCCAGCAGTGGGGGCTACGAGCAGTACTTC CASSGGYEQYF NA TRBV27 NA TRBJ2-7 11
TGCGCCAGCAGCTCGGACAGCTCCAGTTTTTATGGCTACACCTTC CASSSDSSSFYGYTF NA TRBV5-1 NA TRBJ1-2 15
TGTGCCAGCAGCTTAATACACCTATCCTACGAGCAGTACTTC CASSLIHLSYEQYF NA TRBV11-2 NA TRBJ2-7 14
TGTGCCAGCAGCGTAGTGGAGGGAGAGAATGAAAAACTGTTTTTT CASSVVEGENEKLFF NA TRBV9 NA TRBJ1-4 15
TGTGCCAGCAGGCCCAGCTACAGGGGTAGCTCCTACGAGCAGTACTTC CASRPSYRGSSYEQYF TRBD1 TRBV2 NA TRBJ2-7 16
TGTGCCAGTAGTATATCGGACACTTATAATTCACCCCTCCACTTT CASSISDTYNSPLHF NA TRBV19 NA TRBJ1-6 15
TGCGCCAGCAGCCAAGCCCTAAATGAAAAACTGTTTTTT CASSQALNEKLFF NA TRBV4-1 NA TRBJ1-4 13
TGTGCCAGCAGCCCTAGGACAGGGGGCTACGAGCAGTACTTC CASSPRTGGYEQYF TRBD1 TRBV5-4 NA TRBJ2-7 14
TGTGCCAGCAGCTTAGTGGACACCGGGGAGCTGTTTTTT CASSLVDTGELFF NA TRBV7-8 NA TRBJ2-2 13
TGCAGTGCTGGTGACCAGGGCCATGGCTACACCTTC CSAGDQGHGYTF NA TRBV20-1 NA TRBJ1-2 12
TGTGCCAGCAGCTTTAGGGGACAGGAAACTTCTAAAGCTAACTATGGCTACACCTTC CASSFRGQETSKANYGYTF TRBD1 TRBV7-9 few TRBJ1-2 19
TGCAGCGTTGAAGGTACGAAGAGTTCTAACTATGGCTACACCTTC CSVEGTKSSNYGYTF NA TRBV29-1 NA TRBJ1-2 15